The clone carrying this T cell receptor beta chain has only a few counts. Its antigen is not identified. The same CDR3 also results from other DNA sequences found in this sample. The record originates from a study of shared clonotypes between healthy human individuals. Study in general: Per donor, three plates held CD4 naive cells, three held CD4 memory, two held CD8 naive and one held CD8 memory. Notes on the study in general: Donor scarcity curtailed the genetic and exposure-history diversity represented herein. Compared with clonotypes that all four donors shared, non-shared clonotypes had lower generation probabilities.

All donors were Caucasian adults living in Nashville, Tennessee. The CDR3 covers 14 residues. CDR1 and CDR2 from the germline V gene are SGHRS and YFSETQ. V gave up 5 bases and J gave up 2 bases, with 11 bases separating them. Sequencing used immunoSEQ multiplex PCR; TCRdb keeps in-frame clones, though not all of them. The table includes some 630,000 clones, 60% to 80% detected once. V and J are TRBV5-1 and TRBJ1-3; weak D call: TRBD1 (6 bases). The sequenced sample consisted of memory CD4+ T cells sorted from blood. Subset in this sample: CD45RA-negative fraction. This TCR derives from a woman younger than 45 in good health. CDR3 protein: CASSPGTTGNTIYF. CDR3 DNA sequence: TGCGCCAGCAGTCCCGGGACAACTGGAAACACCATATATTTT.